Listed below are T cell receptor beta chains from one sample, sequenced in a study of cytomegalovirus exposure and HLA in healthy donors. Measured with immunoSEQ multiplex PCR; TCRdb has only the in-frame clones, and not every one. The table has about 170,000 clones, 81% seen once; the top ten hold roughly 2%. The specimen sequenced was PBMCs. The receptors were sampled from a woman in her late teens or twenties in good health and CMV-seronegative. Each CDR3 is given with its conserved first and last residue. A D gene is named only where the DNA matches it firmly. Size tells how often a clone was seen (once, few, many) or the class of an expanded clone, and some rows leave it out.

length: 15
size: -
V: TRBV6-1
D: -
J: TRBJ2-3
CDR3: CAIHPEQGSTDTQYF
DNA: TGTGCCATACATCCGGAACAGGGAAGCACAGATACGCAGTATTTT

length: 13
size: -
V: TRBV10-3
D: TRBD2
J: TRBJ2-1
CDR3: CAITERGYNEQFF
DNA: TGTGCCATCACGGAGCGGGGGTACAATGAGCAGTTCTTC

length: 16
size: -
V: TRBV6-6
D: TRBD1
J: TRBJ1-1
CDR3: CASSPRTGGLNTEAFF
DNA: TGTGCCAGCAGTCCGAGGACAGGGGGATTGAACACTGAAGCTTTCTTT

length: 15
size: many
V: TRBV2
D: -
J: TRBJ2-1
CDR3: CASSETGSSYNEQFF
DNA: TGTGCCAGCAGTGAAACAGGTAGCTCCTACAATGAGCAGTTCTTC

length: 15
size: -
V: TRBV27
D: TRBD1
J: TRBJ2-1
CDR3: CASRTGNRGHNEQFF
DNA: TGTGCCAGCAGAACCGGTAACAGGGGGCACAATGAGCAGTTCTTC

length: 17
size: once
V: TRBV10-3
D: TRBD1
J: TRBJ2-2
CDR3: CAISESLGTAFTGELFF
DNA: TGTGCCATCAGTGAGTCACTTGGGACAGCATTCACCGGGGAGCTGTTTTTT

length: 16
size: -
V: TRBV7-2
D: TRBD1
J: TRBJ1-4
CDR3: CASRLTGAATNEKLFF
DNA: TGTGCCAGCAGGTTAACAGGGGCTGCAACTAATGAAAAACTGTTTTTT

length: 15
size: once
V: TRBV5-1
D: -
J: TRBJ2-2
CDR3: CASSEDSPTTGELFF
DNA: TGCGCCAGCAGCGAGGACAGCCCCACCACCGGGGAGCTGTTTTTT

length: 12
size: few
V: TRBV19
D: -
J: TRBJ2-5
CDR3: CASSTDQETQYF
DNA: TGTGCGAGTTCGACTGATCAAGAGACCCAGTACTTC

length: 16
size: -
V: TRBV5-1
D: -
J: TRBJ2-3
CDR3: CASSLQGASGTDTQYF
DNA: TGCGCCAGCAGCTTGCAAGGGGCGTCCGGCACAGATACGCAGTATTTT

length: 17
size: once
V: TRBV4-1
D: TRBD1
J: TRBJ1-1
CDR3: CASSLRDRGLLDTEAFF
DNA: TGCGCCAGCAGCCTCCGGGACAGGGGGCTTTTGGACACTGAAGCTTTCTTT

length: 16
size: -
V: TRBV7-7
D: -
J: TRBJ1-5
CDR3: CASSFGHRYSNQPQHF
DNA: TGTGCCAGCAGCTTCGGACACCGCTATAGCAATCAGCCCCAGCATTTT

length: 14
size: -
V: TRBV6-1
D: -
J: TRBJ1-1
CDR3: CASSVGGVYTEAFF
DNA: TGTGCCAGCAGTGTGGGGGGAGTATACACTGAAGCTTTCTTT

length: 14
size: -
V: TRBV7-2
D: -
J: TRBJ2-3
CDR3: CASSPSEAAVTQYF
DNA: TGTGCCAGCAGCCCTAGCGAAGCGGCTGTTACGCAGTATTTT

length: 14
size: -
V: TRBV7-2
D: -
J: TRBJ1-2
CDR3: CASSPGQSNYGYTF
DNA: TGTGCCAGCAGCCCCGGACAAAGTAACTATGGCTACACCTTC

length: 13
size: -
V: TRBV6-5
D: -
J: TRBJ2-1
CDR3: CASSYEVGNEQFF
DNA: TGTGCCAGCAGTTACGAGGTAGGCAATGAGCAGTTCTTC

length: 15
size: -
V: TRBV27
D: -
J: TRBJ2-1
CDR3: CASTRDSLTRNEQFF
DNA: TGTGCCAGCACTAGGGACTCCCTTACACGCAATGAGCAGTTCTTC

length: 14
size: -
V: TRBV6-5
D: -
J: TRBJ2-7
CDR3: CASSVNNRAGEQYF
DNA: TGTGCCAGCAGTGTGAATAACAGGGCGGGTGAGCAGTACTTC

length: 16
size: once
V: TRBV7-9
D: TRBD2
J: TRBJ2-3
CDR3: CASSLAGLAGVGTQYF
DNA: TGTGCCAGCAGCTTGGCGGGACTAGCGGGGGTCGGGACGCAGTATTTT

length: 16
size: -
V: TRBV7-9
D: -
J: TRBJ1-3
CDR3: CASSSLSGSWGNTIYF
DNA: TGTGCCAGCAGCTCCCTCTCAGGGTCGTGGGGAAACACCATATATTTT

length: 14
size: -
V: TRBV6-6
D: TRBD1
J: TRBJ2-1
CDR3: CASSSMGQTNEQFF
DNA: TGTGCCAGCAGTTCGATGGGACAGACAAATGAGCAGTTCTTC

length: 14
size: -
V: TRBV18
D: TRBD1
J: TRBJ1-2
CDR3: CASSGTGGTGGYTF
DNA: TGTGCCAGCTCCGGGACAGGGGGCACGGGTGGCTACACCTTC

length: 12
size: few
V: TRBV29-1
D: -
J: TRBJ1-2
CDR3: CSAGQTNYGYTF
DNA: TGCAGCGCAGGACAGACTAACTATGGCTACACCTTC

length: 18
size: -
V: TRBV10-3
D: -
J: TRBJ2-7
CDR3: CATTATGPAAFGGGEQYF
DNA: TGTGCCACCACTGCGACAGGACCGGCTGCCTTTGGGGGTGGGGAGCAGTACTTC

length: 15
size: -
V: TRBV5-1
D: TRBD1
J: TRBJ2-1
CDR3: CASSLGPPGQGEQFF
DNA: TGCGCCAGCAGCTTGGGGCCTCCGGGACAGGGGGAGCAGTTCTTC

length: 15
size: -
V: TRBV28
D: TRBD1
J: TRBJ1-3
CDR3: CASSQSQGLVNTIYF
DNA: TGTGCCAGCAGTCAATCACAGGGGTTGGTAAACACCATATATTTT

length: 16
size: -
V: TRBV7-9
D: -
J: TRBJ2-7
CDR3: CASSPRGESSSYEQYF
DNA: TGTGCCAGCAGCCCGCGGGGAGAGAGTTCTTCCTACGAGCAGTACTTC

length: 14
size: -
V: TRBV7-8
D: TRBD1
J: TRBJ2-7
CDR3: CASSSDREFHEQYF
DNA: TGTGCCAGCAGCTCGGACAGGGAATTCCACGAGCAGTACTTC

length: 14
size: -
V: TRBV5-4
D: TRBD1
J: TRBJ1-1
CDR3: CATHTGTENTEAFF
DNA: TGTGCCACCCACACTGGGACAGAGAACACTGAAGCTTTCTTT

length: 15
size: -
V: TRBV4-1
D: -
J: TRBJ1-4
CDR3: CASSDQRIPGEKLFF
DNA: TGCGCCAGCAGCGACCAACGGATCCCGGGAGAAAAACTGTTTTTT

length: 13
size: -
V: TRBV28
D: -
J: TRBJ1-2
CDR3: CASSTGATYGYTF
DNA: TGTGCCAGCAGTACAGGTGCCACTTATGGCTACACCTTC

length: 15
size: -
V: TRBV6-5
D: -
J: TRBJ1-6
CDR3: CASSSSGVGNSPLHF
DNA: TGTGCCAGCAGTTCATCAGGGGTGGGGAATTCACCCCTCCACTTT

length: 14
size: once
V: TRBV19
D: -
J: TRBJ1-5
CDR3: CASSADSSNQPQHF
DNA: TGTGCCAGTAGCGCGGACAGTAGCAATCAGCCCCAGCATTTT

length: 15
size: -
V: TRBV27
D: TRBD1
J: TRBJ1-2
CDR3: CASTRQGAVRGGYTF
DNA: TGTGCCAGCACTAGACAGGGGGCCGTACGAGGTGGCTACACCTTC

length: 16
size: -
V: TRBV6-5
D: -
J: TRBJ2-1
CDR3: CASSYAGRPGLHEQFF
DNA: TGTGCCAGCAGTTACGCAGGACGGCCAGGGTTGCATGAGCAGTTCTTC

length: 14
size: -
V: TRBV7-2
D: -
J: TRBJ1-2
CDR3: CASSFSRGRGGYTF
DNA: TGTGCCAGCAGCTTCTCCAGGGGCCGAGGGGGCTACACCTTC

length: 15
size: -
V: TRBV2
D: -
J: TRBJ1-6
CDR3: CASRGERGRDSPLHF
DNA: TGTGCCAGCAGGGGAGAGCGGGGGCGAGATTCACCCCTCCACTTT

length: 16
size: -
V: TRBV6-1
D: -
J: TRBJ2-4
CDR3: CASSVQDTLSKNIRYF
DNA: TGTGCCAGCAGTGTTCAGGACACTCTTTCCAAAAACATTCGGTACTTC

length: 15
size: -
V: TRBV9
D: TRBD2
J: TRBJ2-7
CDR3: CASSVSTSGFYEQYF
DNA: TGTGCCAGCAGCGTGTCGACTAGCGGGTTCTACGAGCAGTACTTC

length: 13
size: -
V: TRBV2
D: -
J: TRBJ2-1
CDR3: CASREGLDNEQFF
DNA: TGTGCCAGCAGGGAGGGCCTAGACAATGAGCAGTTCTTC

length: 15
size: -
V: TRBV6-5
D: -
J: TRBJ2-4
CDR3: CASRDRRLAKNIQYF
DNA: TGTGCCAGCAGAGACAGGAGATTAGCCAAAAACATTCAGTACTTC

length: 15
size: few
V: TRBV11-2
D: TRBD1
J: TRBJ1-1
CDR3: CASSLGAGGGTEAFF
DNA: TGTGCCAGCAGCTTAGGTGCAGGGGGCGGCACTGAAGCTTTCTTT